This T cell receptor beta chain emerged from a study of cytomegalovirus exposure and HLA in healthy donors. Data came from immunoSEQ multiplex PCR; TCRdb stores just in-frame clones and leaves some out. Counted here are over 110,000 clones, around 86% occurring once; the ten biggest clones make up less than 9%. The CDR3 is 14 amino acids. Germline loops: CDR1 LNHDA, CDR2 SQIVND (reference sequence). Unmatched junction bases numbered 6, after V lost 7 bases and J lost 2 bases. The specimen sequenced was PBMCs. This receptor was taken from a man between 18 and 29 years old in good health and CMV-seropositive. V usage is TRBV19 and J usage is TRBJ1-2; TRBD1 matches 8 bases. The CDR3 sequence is CASISGQANYGYTF. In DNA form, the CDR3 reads TGTGCCAGTATTTCGGGACAGGCGAACTATGGCTACACCTTC. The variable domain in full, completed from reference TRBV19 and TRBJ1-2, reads DGGITQSPKYLFRKEGQNVTLSCEQNLNHDAMYWYRQDPGQGLRLIYYSQIVNDFQKGDIAEGYSVSREKKESFPLTVTSAQKNPTAFYLCASISGQANYGYTFGSGTRLTVV.